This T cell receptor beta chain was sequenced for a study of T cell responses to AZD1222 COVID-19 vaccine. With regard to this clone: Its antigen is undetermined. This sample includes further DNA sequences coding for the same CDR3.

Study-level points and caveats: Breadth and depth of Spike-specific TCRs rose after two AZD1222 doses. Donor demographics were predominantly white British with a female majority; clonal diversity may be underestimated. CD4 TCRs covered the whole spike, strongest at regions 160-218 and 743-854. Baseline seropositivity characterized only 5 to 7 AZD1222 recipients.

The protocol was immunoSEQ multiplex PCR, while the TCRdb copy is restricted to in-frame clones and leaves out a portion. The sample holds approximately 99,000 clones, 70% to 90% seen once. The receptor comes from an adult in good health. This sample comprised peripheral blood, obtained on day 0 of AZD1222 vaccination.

The CDR3 nucleotides read TGTGCCAGCAGTTACCTGGCAGGGGGCGACTATGGCTACACCTTC. It yields the protein CASSYLAGGDYGYTF. The rearrangement links TRBV6-5 to TRBJ1-2, with TRBD1 identical over 8 bases. Germline lookup yields CDR1 MNHEY and CDR2 SVGAGI. This CDR3 has 15 amino acids. V gave up 2 bases and J gave up 3 bases; unmatched junction bases: 5.